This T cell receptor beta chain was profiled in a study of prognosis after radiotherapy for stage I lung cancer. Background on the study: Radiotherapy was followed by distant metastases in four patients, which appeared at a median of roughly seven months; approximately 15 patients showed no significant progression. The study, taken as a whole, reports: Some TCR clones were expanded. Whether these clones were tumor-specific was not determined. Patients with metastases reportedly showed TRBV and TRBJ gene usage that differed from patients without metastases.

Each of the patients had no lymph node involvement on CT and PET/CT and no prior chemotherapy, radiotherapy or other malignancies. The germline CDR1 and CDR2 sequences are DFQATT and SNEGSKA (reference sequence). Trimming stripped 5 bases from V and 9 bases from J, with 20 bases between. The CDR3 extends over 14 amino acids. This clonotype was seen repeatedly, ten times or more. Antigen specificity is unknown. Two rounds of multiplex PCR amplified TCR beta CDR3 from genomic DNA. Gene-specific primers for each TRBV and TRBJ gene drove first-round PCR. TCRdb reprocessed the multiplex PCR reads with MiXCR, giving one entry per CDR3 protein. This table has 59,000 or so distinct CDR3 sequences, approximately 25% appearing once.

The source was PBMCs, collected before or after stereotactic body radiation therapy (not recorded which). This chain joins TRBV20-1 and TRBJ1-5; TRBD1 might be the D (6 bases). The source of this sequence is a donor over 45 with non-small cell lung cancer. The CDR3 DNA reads TGCAGTGCTGGGGGTAGGGGGGGAGGGGGGCCCCAGCATTTT. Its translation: CSAGGRGGGGPQHF.